This T cell receptor (beta chain) was observed in a study of blood T cell repertoires in COVID-19. Study-level information: Spain, Italy and the United States supplied samples that represented acute and convalescent COVID-19.

V lost 4 bases and J lost 5, with 15 bases in between. The CDR3 is 13 residues long. Per the germline V gene, CDR1 is SQVTM and CDR2 is ANQGSEA. Source study methods: Estimates of nucleated cell counts were drawn from the amplification of reference gene primers. Clones were read by immunoSEQ multiplex PCR, and TCRdb kept only the in-frame ones, dropping some. The V and J calls and clone size were taken over from that table, and D and trimming were inferred from the DNA. The sample holds 150,000 to 200,000 clones; approximately 79% are singletons and the top ten take about 3%. The sample comprised peripheral blood. The receptor's source is a woman older than 75 with acute or convalescent COVID-19. V is TRBV29-1 and J is TRBJ2-7; D may be TRBD1 (5 bases). The CDR3 coding sequence is TGCAGCGTTGTCCGGCAGGGTCAGGACGAGCAGTACTTC. The encoded protein is CSVVRQGQDEQYF.